The clone carrying this T cell receptor (beta chain) was found many times. The sample is drawn from a study of control samples from healthy donors and cancer patients. With 0 bases clipped from V and 11 bases from J, the junction kept 6 bases outside the gene matches. Per germline, CDR1 SGHRS and CDR2 YFSETQ. This CDR3 has 13 residues. TCRdb's table, derived via immunoSEQ multiplex PCR, lists solely in-frame clones and lacks some. The sample contains 260,000 or so clones, over 70% of which appear only once. The TCR originated in a woman aged 60-75 years with lung cancer. Sequenced input: PBMCs. The V and J genes are TRBV5-1 and TRBJ1-1; 8 nucleotides match TRBD1. CDR3 residues: CASSLGGDRTAFF. The DNA of the CDR3 is TGCGCCAGCAGCTTGGGTGGGGACAGGACCGCTTTCTTT.